Sequencing of this T cell receptor (beta chain) was carried out in a study of blood T cell repertoires in COVID-19. Study context: The study drew acute and convalescent COVID-19 samples from the United States, Italy and Spain. From T cells, B-cell-depleted T cells, or PBMCs came the material, which was cDNA or gDNA.

From germline, CDR1 is SGHNT and CDR2 YENEEA. The CDR3 extends over 15 amino acids. V gave up 1 base and J gave up 3 bases, with 10 bases separating them. Authors' analysis steps: Nucleated cell number was recorded as an estimate derived from reference gene primer amplification. Profiled with immunoSEQ multiplex PCR; TCRdb holds only in-frame clones, not every one. V and J calls and clone size are given by that table; D and trimming were obtained from the DNA. The sample shows tens of thousands of clones, about 80% of them seen only once. This chain links TRBV11-3 with TRBJ2-1; D unresolved. The sequence was obtained from a woman older than 75 with acute or convalescent COVID-19. Input material: peripheral blood. The CDR3 loop is CASSLGSSLYNEQFF. The DNA of the CDR3 is TGTGCCAGCAGCTTAGGGAGTTCCCTCTACAATGAGCAGTTCTTC.